Listed below are T cell receptor beta chains from one sample, sequenced in a study of blood T cell repertoires in COVID-19. The repertoire was sequenced with immunoSEQ multiplex PCR; TCRdb's copy has only in-frame clones and lacks some. The sample records approximately 300,000 clones, 70% to 90% being singletons. Material: peripheral blood. The receptors come from a woman between 50 and 59 years old with COVID-19, enrolled during active disease. Both conserved end residues are part of each CDR3. Each record gives: clone size, V gene, J gene, D gene, CDR3 protein, CDR3 DNA. D genes are given only for firm matches. Rows give clone size only sometimes, using once, few, many, or a class for an expanded clone.

>.|TRBV18|TRBJ1-1|TRBD1
CASSPGGQLNTEAFF
TGTGCCAGCTCACCAGGGGGACAGCTGAACACTGAAGCTTTCTTT
>.|TRBV19|TRBJ1-2|TRBD1
CASSIWTGTGDFNYGYTF
TGTGCCAGTAGTATATGGACTGGGACAGGGGACTTCAACTATGGCTACACCTTC
>.|TRBV19|TRBJ1-5|.
CAASGGINQPQHF
TGTGCCGCTAGCGGGGGGATTAATCAGCCCCAGCATTTT
>once|TRBV30|TRBJ1-1|.
CAWSPVNTEAFF
TGTGCCTGGAGCCCAGTGAACACTGAAGCTTTCTTT
>.|TRBV5-1|TRBJ2-7|.
CASSRILGQSGEQYF
TGCGCCAGCAGCCGTATCCTAGGACAATCGGGCGAGCAGTACTTC
>.|TRBV5-1|TRBJ2-1|TRBD1
CASSSVDRVPYNEQFF
TGCGCCAGCAGCTCCGTCGACAGGGTTCCCTACAATGAGCAGTTCTTC
>few|TRBV6-5|TRBJ1-1|TRBD1
CASSYSTGVGTEAFF
TGTGCCAGCAGTTACTCCACAGGGGTTGGCACTGAAGCTTTCTTT
>.|TRBV11-2|TRBJ2-6|.
CASSPQGTGANVLTF
TGTGCCAGCAGCCCCCAGGGAACTGGGGCCAACGTCCTGACTTTC
>.|TRBV25-1|TRBJ2-2|TRBD2
CASSEDPGGRNTGELFF
TGTGCCAGCAGTGAAGATCCAGGCGGGAGGAACACCGGGGAGCTGTTTTTT
>.|TRBV6-1|TRBJ1-5|.
CASSVAGNGQPQHF
TGTGCCAGCAGTGTAGCCGGGAACGGTCAGCCCCAGCATTTT
>.|TRBV7-8|TRBJ2-7|.
CASSSLRRGAGSYEQYF
TGTGCCAGCAGCTCCCTACGACGGGGGGCGGGCTCCTACGAGCAGTACTTC
>.|TRBV5-4|TRBJ1-3|.
CASSVGGTGNTIYF
TGTGCCAGCAGCGTCGGGGGAACTGGAAACACCATATATTTT
>.|TRBV5-1|TRBJ2-2|TRBD2
CASSTLASGRANTGELFF
TGCGCCAGCAGCACTCTGGCTAGCGGGAGGGCGAACACCGGGGAGCTGTTTTTT
>.|TRBV7-9|TRBJ2-1|.
CASSLGRSPSSNEQFF
TGTGCCAGCAGCTTAGGAAGGAGTCCCTCGAGCAATGAGCAGTTCTTC
>.|TRBV15|TRBJ1-4|.
CATSRDYPGRGEKLFF
TGTGCCACCAGCAGAGATTATCCGGGGAGAGGCGAAAAACTGTTTTTT
>.|TRBV12-3/TRBV12-4|TRBJ1-2|.
CASSWGGGYTF
TGTGCCAGCAGTTGGGGAGGGGGCTACACCTTC
>.|TRBV7-6|TRBJ1-1|.
CASSPRPGLPEDTEAFF
TGTGCCAGCAGCCCTCGTCCCGGACTTCCCGAGGACACTGAAGCTTTCTTT
>many|TRBV14|TRBJ2-1|.
CASSQEAGEQFF
TGTGCCAGCAGCCAAGAGGCAGGTGAGCAGTTCTTC
>few|TRBV7-9|TRBJ1-1|.
CASSPTGKQTEAFF
TGTGCCAGCAGCCCCACAGGGAAACAGACTGAAGCTTTCTTT
>.|TRBV10-2|TRBJ1-5|.
CASSGRQTNQPQHF
TGCGCCAGCAGTGGGCGGCAGACCAATCAGCCCCAGCATTTT
>.|TRBV5-1|TRBJ2-7|TRBD2
CASRSGRAYEQYF
TGCGCCAGCAGGAGCGGGAGGGCCTATGAGCAGTACTTC
>.|TRBV12-5|TRBJ2-3|.
CASGSQYRTDTQYF
TGTGCTAGTGGATCCCAGTACCGCACAGATACGCAGTATTTT
>.|TRBV7-9|TRBJ2-1|TRBD2
CASSYWRGDYNEQFF
TGTGCCAGCAGCTATTGGCGGGGGGACTACAATGAGCAGTTCTTC
>.|TRBV25-1|TRBJ1-2|TRBD1
CASSPDRGGGYTF
TGTGCCAGCAGTCCCGACAGGGGAGGTGGCTACACCTTC
>.|TRBV27|TRBJ2-7|.
CASSYRVGVYEQYF
TGTGCCAGCAGTTACCGAGTGGGAGTCTACGAGCAGTACTTC
>.|TRBV5-1|TRBJ1-1|.
CASSTTPGTEAFF
TGCGCCAGCAGCACGACACCAGGCACTGAAGCTTTCTTT
>.|TRBV25-1|TRBJ1-2|TRBD1
CASAKPGGDYGYTF
TGTGCCAGCGCTAAACCAGGGGGCGACTATGGCTACACCTTC
>.|TRBV11-3|TRBJ2-7|.
CASSLLSEQYF
TGTGCCAGCAGCTTACTTTCCGAGCAGTACTTC
>.|TRBV6-2/TRBV6-3|TRBJ1-2|TRBD1
CASSWTGSNGYTF
TGTGCCAGCAGTTGGACAGGTTCTAATGGCTACACCTTC
>.|TRBV6-2/TRBV6-3|TRBJ1-5|.
CASSYSIQVTVNQPQHF
TGTGCCAGCAGTTACTCGATTCAGGTGACAGTCAATCAGCCCCAGCATTTT
>.|TRBV27|TRBJ2-3|.
CASTYGSSTDTQYF
TGTGCCAGCACCTATGGGAGCAGCACAGATACGCAGTATTTT
>.|TRBV30|TRBJ2-7|.
CAWKPRTNVGEKQYF
TGTGCCTGGAAGCCAAGGACTAACGTTGGGGAAAAGCAGTACTTC
>.|TRBV6-6|TRBJ2-3|TRBD1
CASSPRRQGARADTQYF
TGTGCCAGCAGTCCCAGGAGACAGGGGGCGCGGGCAGATACGCAGTATTTT
>.|TRBV7-2|TRBJ2-7|TRBD1
CASSEGTGYEQYF
TGTGCCAGCAGCGAGGGGACAGGGTACGAGCAGTACTTC
>.|TRBV3-1/TRBV3-2|TRBJ2-1|TRBD1
CASSHLQGAKGNEQFF
TGTGCCAGCAGCCACCTACAGGGGGCGAAAGGGAATGAGCAGTTCTTC
>.|TRBV11-2|TRBJ2-3|.
CASSLDLGDTQYF
TGTGCCAGCAGCTTAGATCTAGGAGATACGCAGTATTTT
>.|TRBV19|TRBJ1-1|.
CASSLNKWGGENTEAFF
TGTGCCAGTAGCCTAAATAAATGGGGCGGGGAGAACACTGAAGCTTTCTTT
>.|TRBV10-1|TRBJ2-7|TRBD1
CASSESGTGGLYEQYF
TGCGCCAGCAGTGAGTCAGGAACAGGGGGGCTCTACGAGCAGTACTTC
>.|TRBV2|TRBJ1-1|TRBD1
CASSDRDRGTEAFF
TGTGCCAGCAGTGACCGGGACAGGGGCACTGAAGCTTTCTTT
>.|TRBV19|TRBJ2-3|TRBD2
CASSNSPLAVPESRAPDTQYF
TGTGCCAGTAGTAACTCCCCTCTAGCGGTCCCCGAGAGTCGGGCCCCAGATACGCAGTATTTT
>.|TRBV28|TRBJ2-7|TRBD2
CASSLYASGSSYEQYF
TGTGCCAGCAGTTTATACGCTAGCGGTAGCTCCTACGAGCAGTACTTC
>.|TRBV7-9|TRBJ2-2|TRBD2
CASSLVGTSGPNTGELFF
TGTGCCAGCAGCTTAGTGGGGACTAGCGGACCGAACACCGGGGAGCTGTTTTTT
>.|TRBV27|TRBJ1-5|.
CASRSSNQPQHF
TGTGCCAGCAGGAGTAGCAATCAGCCCCAGCATTTT
>.|TRBV2|TRBJ2-5|TRBD2
CASSDPLAGYKKETQYF
TGTGCCAGCAGTGATCCCCTAGCGGGATATAAAAAAGAGACCCAGTACTTC
>.|TRBV5-5|TRBJ1-6|.
CASSPNPGNYNSPLHF
TGTGCCAGCAGCCCCAACCCAGGGAATTATAATTCACCCCTCCACTTT
>.|TRBV6-5|TRBJ1-2|.
CASTLRGGPNYGYTF
TGTGCCAGCACCCTGCGGGGGGGCCCAAACTATGGCTACACCTTC
>.|TRBV6-5|TRBJ1-1|TRBD1
CASSYGDRGNTEAFF
TGTGCCAGCAGTTATGGTGACAGGGGGAACACTGAAGCTTTCTTT
>.|TRBV10-3|TRBJ2-7|TRBD1
CAISVDRGPYEQYF
TGTGCCATCAGTGTGGACAGGGGACCCTACGAGCAGTACTTC
>.|TRBV18|TRBJ1-4|.
CASSPNGGEKLFF
TGTGCCAGCTCACCGAACGGAGGGGAAAAACTGTTTTTT
>once|TRBV5-1|TRBJ2-7|.
CASSRGDNTYEQYF
TGCGCCAGCAGCCGGGGGGACAACACCTACGAGCAGTACTTC
>.|TRBV18|TRBJ2-7|.
CATAPGSLYEQYF
TGTGCCACCGCCCCGGGGTCACTTTACGAGCAGTACTTC
>.|TRBV24-1|TRBJ2-1|TRBD2
CATSDPGLAGGTSYNEQFF
TGTGCCACCAGTGACCCTGGACTAGCGGGAGGTACCTCCTACAATGAGCAGTTCTTC
>.|TRBV6-5|TRBJ1-4|TRBD1
CASSLGQGVEKLFF
TGTGCCAGCAGTTTAGGACAGGGGGTCGAAAAACTGTTTTTT
>.|TRBV9|TRBJ2-1|TRBD2
CASSVEKGFGGTSGRAGNEQFF
TGTGCCAGCAGCGTAGAGAAAGGCTTCGGTGGGACTAGCGGGAGGGCGGGCAATGAGCAGTTCTTC
>.|TRBV7-9|TRBJ2-2|TRBD2
CASSSSRLADTGELFF
TGTGCCAGCAGCTCATCCAGACTAGCGGACACCGGGGAGCTGTTTTTT
>.|TRBV3-1/TRBV3-2|TRBJ2-3|TRBD2
CASNSRGGLTSTDTQYF
TGTGCCAGCAACTCGCGGGGGGGGCTGACTAGCACAGATACGCAGTATTTT
>.|TRBV7-8|TRBJ2-2|.
CASSLGGGSHRGTGELFF
TGTGCCAGCAGCTTAGGGGGGGGCAGTCACCGAGGAACCGGGGAGCTGTTTTTT
>.|TRBV7-2|TRBJ1-5|.
CASSPGYGNQPQHF
TGTGCCAGCAGCCCAGGGTACGGCAATCAGCCCCAGCATTTT